Listed below are T cell receptor beta chains from one sample, sequenced in a study of blood T cells in healthy people across ages. TCRdb used MiXCR to reprocess the 5' RACE reads, holding one entry per CDR3 protein. The sample yields 850,000 to 1,300,000 distinct CDR3 sequences, more than 35% seen once. The specimen was blood. These receptors all stem from a woman aged 60 to 75 in good health. Each CDR3 is given with its conserved first and last residue. The D gene is left open where the match is weak. Only some rows state a clone size, as once, few, many or a class for expanded clones.

TRBD2,TRBV12-3/TRBV12-4,TRBJ2-7,-,CASSFGTSGIYEQYF,TGTGCCAGCAGTTTCGGAACTAGCGGGATCTACGAGCAGTACTTC
-,TRBV13,TRBJ2-1,-,CASSPPARVIDEQFF,TGTGCCAGCAGCCCACCCGCTCGAGTCATCGATGAGCAGTTCTTC
-,TRBV27,TRBJ2-5,-,CASSLGRGEAETQYF,TGTGCCAGCAGTTTGGGCAGGGGAGAGGCAGAGACCCAGTACTTC
-,TRBV28,TRBJ2-3,-,CASSLSIPGPTDTQYF,TGTGCCAGCAGTTTATCCATCCCGGGACCCACAGATACGCAGTATTTT
TRBD2,TRBV3-1,TRBJ2-3,-,CASSQTRLAATDTQYF,TGTGCCAGCAGCCAGACCCGACTAGCGGCCACAGATACGCAGTATTTT
TRBD1,TRBV2,TRBJ2-3,few,CASSEVGTGTRDTQYF,TGTGCCAGCAGTGAAGTGGGGACAGGGACGCGGGATACGCAGTATTTT
-,TRBV7-2,TRBJ2-4,-,CASSLGQVAKNIQYF,TGTGCCAGCAGCTTAGGACAGGTAGCCAAAAACATTCAGTACTTC
-,TRBV20-1,TRBJ2-5,few,CSAKAETQYF,TGCAGTGCTAAAGCGGAGACCCAGTACTTC
-,TRBV27,TRBJ2-7,-,CASRSERAPSPSEQYF,TGTGCCAGCAGATCCGAGCGGGCCCCGAGCCCTTCCGAGCAGTACTTC
-,TRBV5-1,TRBJ2-7,-,CASGLKQGPVDEQYF,TGCGCCAGCGGCTTGAAGCAGGGGCCCGTAGACGAGCAGTACTTC
TRBD2,TRBV20-1,TRBJ2-1,-,CSAPPRGSGNEQFF,TGCAGTGCCCCGCCGCGCGGGAGCGGTAATGAGCAGTTCTTC
-,TRBV9,TRBJ2-3,few,CASSVEGNTGTDTQYF,TGTGCCAGCAGCGTAGAGGGGAACACGGGGACAGATACGCAGTATTTT
-,TRBV11-2,TRBJ2-7,few,CASSLGPGADYEQYF,TGTGCCAGCAGCTTAGGCCCAGGGGCCGACTACGAGCAGTACTTC
TRBD2,TRBV24-1,TRBJ2-5,-,CAASDFSGLAEETQYF,TGTGCCGCCAGTGATTTTTCCGGACTAGCGGAAGAGACCCAGTACTTC
-,TRBV25-1,TRBJ2-6,few,CASSETPNNGANVLTF,TGTGCCAGCAGTGAAACCCCCAATAATGGGGCCAACGTCCTGACTTTC
-,TRBV27,TRBJ2-5,-,CASSLAGSLQETQYF,TGTGCCAGCAGTTTAGCTGGGAGTTTGCAGGAGACCCAGTACTTC
TRBD1,TRBV10-3,TRBJ2-7,-,CAISESVTTGYEQYF,TGTGCCATCAGTGAGTCGGTAACGACAGGGTACGAGCAGTACTTC
TRBD1,TRBV14,TRBJ2-7,few,CASSQGLGQGPYEQYF,TGTGCCAGCAGCCAAGGGCTGGGACAGGGGCCCTACGAGCAGTACTTC
TRBD2,TRBV5-1,TRBJ2-5,few,CASSFGLGEETQYF,TGCGCCAGCAGCTTCGGACTAGGAGAGGAGACCCAGTACTTC
-,TRBV6-2/TRBV6-3,TRBJ1-2,-,CASSYKGPYGYTF,TGTGCCAGCAGTTACAAGGGGCCCTATGGCTACACCTTC
-,TRBV3-1,TRBJ2-1,-,CASSHPSGPYNEQFF,TGTGCCAGCAGCCACCCCAGCGGGCCCTACAATGAGCAGTTCTTC
-,TRBV4-1,TRBJ2-3,-,CASSQDSGAPYIDTQYF,TGCGCCAGCAGCCAAGATTCCGGGGCCCCCTATATAGATACGCAGTATTTT
TRBD1,TRBV3-1,TRBJ1-2,few,CASSHWDRGGYTF,TGTGCCAGCAGCCATTGGGACAGGGGAGGCTACACCTTC
-,TRBV5-1,TRBJ1-2,-,CASSLEGMTYGYTF,TGCGCCAGCAGCTTGGAGGGGATGACCTATGGCTACACCTTC
-,TRBV27,TRBJ2-7,few,CASSLRDKIYEQYF,TGTGCCAGCAGTTTGCGGGACAAAATCTACGAGCAGTACTTC
-,TRBV28,TRBJ2-7,-,CASTDGSTYEQYF,TGTGCCAGCACAGACGGATCAACTTACGAGCAGTACTTC
TRBD2,TRBV27,TRBJ2-5,-,CASRGWGLAEETQYF,TGTGCCAGCAGGGGATGGGGACTAGCCGAAGAGACCCAGTACTTC
-,TRBV9,TRBJ2-7,-,CASSPRAATPHEQYF,TGTGCCAGCAGCCCCAGGGCCGCAACCCCCCACGAGCAGTACTTC
-,TRBV27,TRBJ2-7,few,CASRGGLLSYEQYF,TGTGCCAGCAGGGGCGGACTCCTTTCCTACGAGCAGTACTTC
-,TRBV4-1,TRBJ2-6,few,CASSQSEFGANVLTF,TGCGCCAGCAGCCAGTCGGAGTTTGGGGCCAACGTCCTGACTTTC
-,TRBV20-1,TRBJ2-1,few,CSAHRVNEQFF,TGCAGTGCTCACAGGGTCAATGAGCAGTTCTTC
-,TRBV29-1,TRBJ2-5,-,CSFTPRGETQYF,TGCAGCTTCACCCCGAGGGGGGAGACCCAGTACTTC
-,TRBV10-2,TRBJ2-5,many,CASSDGHPPTQYF,TGCGCCAGCAGTGACGGACATCCACCGACCCAGTACTTC
-,TRBV28,TRBJ1-1,-,CASSATGGGTEAFF,TGTGCCAGCAGTGCAACTGGTGGCGGCACTGAAGCTTTCTTT
-,TRBV29-1,TRBJ2-5,-,CSVAWPTGLYNEQYF,TGCAGCGTTGCATGGCCGACTGGGCTCTACAATGAGCAGTACTTC
-,TRBV27,TRBJ2-7,many,CASSFGGYEQYF,TGTGCCAGCAGCTTCGGAGGATACGAGCAGTACTTC
-,TRBV5-5,TRBJ2-1,-,CASSELASLLNEQFF,TGTGCCAGCAGCGAATTAGCAAGTCTATTGAATGAGCAGTTCTTC
-,TRBV20-1,TRBJ2-3,-,CSARGGFADTQYF,TGCAGTGCCAGGGGGGGATTCGCAGATACGCAGTATTTT
TRBD2,TRBV15,TRBJ2-1,-,CTTSRAGGRSYNEQFF,TGTACCACCAGCAGAGCGGGAGGGAGGTCCTACAATGAGCAGTTCTTC
-,TRBV28,TRBJ2-7,many,CASSFGSSYEQYF,TGTGCCAGCAGTTTCGGTAGCTCCTACGAGCAGTACTTC
-,TRBV29-1,TRBJ2-5,-,CSVGSYERYF,TGCAGCGTAGGCAGCTACGAGCGGTACTTC
-,TRBV5-1,TRBJ2-1,once,CASRSGGGEQFF,TGCGCCAGCAGGTCGGGTGGGGGGGAGCAGTTCTTC
-,TRBV20-1,TRBJ2-7,-,CSARDLGQQYF,TGCAGTGCTAGAGATCTGGGCCAGCAGTACTTC
-,TRBV18,TRBJ1-2,-,CASSPPEKDYGYTF,TGTGCCAGCTCACCACCGGAGAAGGACTATGGCTACACCTTC
-,TRBV10-3,TRBJ2-1,-,CAISDLSGSQPEQFF,TGTGCCATCAGTGATTTAAGCGGAAGCCAACCTGAGCAGTTCTTC
-,TRBV10-2,TRBJ2-4,few,CASSEPIAKNIQYF,TGCGCCAGCAGTGAACCTATAGCCAAAAACATTCAGTACTTC
-,TRBV29-1,TRBJ1-1,-,CSVEVWVEDTEAFF,TGCAGCGTTGAAGTTTGGGTAGAGGACACTGAAGCTTTCTTT
TRBD1,TRBV6-1,TRBJ2-1,-,CASSNGQASNEQFF,TGTGCCAGCAGTAACGGACAGGCCTCTAATGAGCAGTTCTTC